This T cell receptor beta chain was sequenced in a study of T cell responses to AZD1222 COVID-19 vaccine. Findings and caveats of the study: The repertoires were collected only after the peak T cell response.

Note on this clone: Its target is not known.

Repertoires were generated with immunoSEQ multiplex PCR, while TCRdb's copy carries only in-frame clones and drops some. The sample contains 90,000 to 120,000 clones, around nine tenths of which appear only once. Germline V lookup: CDR1 SGDLS, CDR2 YYNGEE. With 5 bases removed from V and 5 bases from J, the gap between germline ends came to 13 bases. This CDR3 comprises 13 residues. This clonotype originated in an adult who received the AZD1222 COVID-19 vaccine. Sequenced here: peripheral blood, sampled 28 days after the second AZD1222 dose. The chain has TRBV9 and TRBJ1-2; D might be TRBD1 (5 bases). The CDR3 is CASRAPQGYGYTF. As DNA, the CDR3 is TGTGCCAGCAGAGCCCCTCAGGGTTATGGCTACACCTTC.